The present T cell receptor beta chain was sequenced within a study of cytomegalovirus exposure and HLA in healthy donors. Study outcomes and limitations: Using the classifier, cytomegalovirus status was reportedly diagnosed with high specificity and sensitivity.

On this clone itself: Antigen unknown.

The PCR was carried out with 60 Vbeta primers and 13 Jbeta primers. Repertoires were generated with immunoSEQ multiplex PCR, while TCRdb's copy carries only in-frame clones and drops some. The data show approximately 220,000 clones, 60% to 85% seen once. Healthy bone marrow donors made up the cohort. Though nominally healthy at sampling, donors likely had unrecorded immune exposures. Source material: PBMCs. This TCR came from a man between 40 and 49 years old in good health and CMV-seronegative.

The CDR3 loop reads CAGSEDSFTYNEQFF. CDR3 nucleotide sequence: TGTGCCGGATCGGAGGACAGTTTCACCTACAATGAGCAGTTCTTC. The chain couples TRBV18 to TRBJ2-1; D perhaps matches TRBD1 (6 bases). The V end lost 11 bases, the J end lost 2 bases, and 19 bases lay between the germline ends. Germline CDR1 and CDR2: KGHSH and LQKENI. This CDR3 contains 15 residues.